This TCR beta chain stems from a study of lung T cells in sarcoidosis with Löfgren's syndrome (TCRdb year 2017). Looking at the study overall: Sarcoidosis was characterized as a granulomatous, predominantly pulmonary disease marked by accumulation of CD4+ T cells in bronchoalveolar lavage fluid. The repertoire analyses focused on Löfgren's syndrome patients. General conclusions and limits of the study: Multiple Lofgren's syndrome patients were reported to share TRAV12-1 and TRBV2 CDR3 motifs, a finding that suggests public CD4+ TCR repertoires. Compared with control subjects, Lofgren's syndrome patients were reported to have TRAV12-1 and TRBV2 as the most expanded V gene segments. Analysis of alphabeta pairing showed that TRAV12-1 paired preferentially with TRBV2, and the TCRs formed by this pairing showed CDR3 homology. Recognition of a sarcoidosis-associated antigen was only suggested, and the antigen itself remained putative and was not identified.

Sequencing relied on an Illumina MiSeq. TCRdb took the public reads, trimmed them with fastp at Q25, ran MiXCR for clone calling and kept in-frame beta chains. Rows with a matching CDR3 protein are joined into one entry that keeps the most common DNA and genes. The sample contains about 270 distinct CDR3 sequences, under 30% of them found a single time. The top ten clones comprise around 35% of the sample. Judged by its sample share, this clonotype qualifies as large (0.1 to 1%). The target of this receptor is not known. No much larger clone is present one base from it, and per-base qualities are unavailable. The germline V gene (reference sequence) specifies MNHEY as CDR1 and SMNVEV as CDR2. From cysteine to phenylalanine, the CDR3 is 15 amino acids long. Only the CDR3 part of the read is kept: 45 bases, read in frame from the first base. V is shortened by 6 bases, J by 0 bases, and the region joining them spans 12 bases.

CD4+ T cells collected through bronchoalveolar lavage were the source used for profiling TCR repertoires. The receptor's source is a human donor with sarcoidosis (Löfgren's syndrome or another form), or a control subject (not recorded which). Recombination linked TRBV27 to TRBJ1-3; too little of a D gene remains to name it. The sequenced material came from CD4+ T cells from bronchoalveolar lavage. For the CDR3, the sequence is CASRSGPLSGNTIYF. The DNA sequence is given as TGTGCCAGCAGATCCGGACCGCTCTCTGGAAACACCATATATTTT.